This T cell receptor (beta chain) was retrieved from a study of OX40 agonist ivuxolimab in advanced cancers. If patients had autoimmune disease history or systemic immunosuppression, they were excluded. TCRdb keeps only in-frame clones here, not all; method: immunoSEQ multiplex PCR. This sample yields about 77,000 clones, of which approximately 84% are seen a single time; roughly 4.9% belongs to the top ten. The receptor's source is an adult with an advanced solid tumor such as melanoma, head and neck, liver or kidney cancer. The sequencing used CD4+ or CD8+ T cells sorted from blood, collected in a trial of the OX40 agonist ivuxolimab.

DNA of the CDR3: TGTGCCAGTAGTACCCTCATGCCATTTCGCGAGCAGTACTTC. Translating it yields CASSTLMPFREQYF. The V call is TRBV19, the J call TRBJ2-7, with unresolved D. Germline loops: CDR1 LNHDA, CDR2 SQIVND (reference sequence). Trimming left V 4 bases short and J 6 bases short, with 16 bases between. This CDR3 is 14 amino acids long.